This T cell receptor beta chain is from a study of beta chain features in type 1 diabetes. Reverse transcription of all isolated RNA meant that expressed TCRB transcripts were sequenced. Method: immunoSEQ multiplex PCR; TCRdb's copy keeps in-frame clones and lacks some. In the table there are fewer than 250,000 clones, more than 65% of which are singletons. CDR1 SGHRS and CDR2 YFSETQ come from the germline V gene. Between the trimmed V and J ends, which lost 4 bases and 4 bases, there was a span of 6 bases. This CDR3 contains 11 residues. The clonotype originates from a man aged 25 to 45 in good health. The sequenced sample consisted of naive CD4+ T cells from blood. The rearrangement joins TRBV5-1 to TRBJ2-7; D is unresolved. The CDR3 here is CASSQEYEQYF. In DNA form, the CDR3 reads TGCGCCAGCAGCCAGGAGTACGAGCAGTACTTC.